The 28 T cell receptor beta chains listed next were all sequenced from one sample in a study of cytomegalovirus exposure and HLA in healthy donors. The PCR made use of 60 Vbeta and 13 Jbeta primers. TCRdb's copy holds only in-frame clones and misses some; the assay was immunoSEQ multiplex PCR. The specimen's table records 30,000 to 45,000 clones. Sequencing was done on a sample of PBMCs. These receptors all come from a man in his forties in good health and CMV-seropositive.

This chain joins TRBV6-4 and TRBJ2-6; 12 nucleotides match TRBD2. Germline V gene sequence: CDR1 MRHNA, CDR2 SNTAGT. This CDR3 spans 18 amino acids. V was pared by 0 bases and J by 0 bases, with 0 bases of the junction left unmatched. In nucleotides, the CDR3 is TGTGCCAGCAGTGACTCGACTAGCGGGAGCTCTGGGGCCAACGTCCTGACTTTC. Translated, it gives CASSDSTSGSSGANVLTF.

V and J are TRBV5-1 and TRBJ2-5; the match to TRBD1 covers 7 bases. From germline, CDR1 is SGHRS and CDR2 YFSETQ. The CDR3 length is 16 residues. Trimming took 0 bases from V and 4 from J; bases not matched to a gene: 9. This chain's CDR3 is CASSLVVTGSGETQYF. For the CDR3, the DNA is TGCGCCAGCAGCTTGGTTGTGACAGGGTCAGGAGAGACCCAGTACTTC.

This chain links TRBV18 with TRBJ2-7; D is ambiguous. CDR1 and CDR2 (germline): KGHSH, LQKENI. V was cut by 3 bases and J by 0 bases, with 9 bases left in between. This CDR3 spans 14 amino acids. The CDR3 nucleotides read TGTGCCAGCTCACCCCCCAGTCTCTCCTACGAGCAGTACTTC. Its protein product is CASSPPSLSYEQYF. The full variable domain, its missing parts supplied by reference TRBV18 and TRBJ2-7, is NAGVMQNPRHLVRRRGQEARLRCSPMKGHSHVYWYRQLPEEGLKFMVYLQKENIIDESGMPKERFSAEFPKEGPSILRIQQVVRGDSAAYFCASSPPSLSYEQYFGPGTRLTVT.

V gene TRBV5-5 combines with J gene TRBJ2-5; D perhaps matches TRBD1 (6 bases). Germline loops: CDR1 SGHKS, CDR2 YYEKEE (reference sequence). V gave up 6 bases and J gave up 1 base, with 16 bases separating them. This CDR3 contains 15 residues. The CDR3 nucleotides read TGTGCCAGCAACAATCAGGGGACGGCCCAAGAGACCCAGTACTTC. Translation: CASNNQGTAQETQYF. The full variable domain, its missing parts supplied by reference TRBV5-5 and TRBJ2-5, is DAGVTQSPTHLIKTRGQQVTLRCSPISGHKSVSWYQQVLGQGPQFIFQYYEKEERGRGNFPDRFSARQFPNYSSELNVNALLLGDSALYLCASNNQGTAQETQYFGPGTRLLVL.

This chain uses TRBV9 with TRBJ2-1, with 7 bases lining up with TRBD2. Unmatched junction bases numbered 10, after V lost 8 bases and J lost 8 bases. CDR3 length: 13 amino acids. Per the germline V gene, CDR1 is SGDLS and CDR2 is YYNGEE. The CDR3 coding sequence is TGTGCCAGTACCCGGGAGGCCGGGGATGAGCAGTTCTTC. Amino acids: CASTREAGDEQFF.

V and J are TRBV11-2 and TRBJ1-1; 7 bases align to TRBD1. The CDR3 loop spans 15 amino acids. Trimming took 5 bases from V and 5 from J; bases not matched to a gene: 11. The germline gives CDR1 SGHAT, CDR2 FQNNGV. This CDR3 reads CASSPQTGFDTEAFF. In DNA, the CDR3 is TGTGCCAGCAGCCCTCAGACAGGGTTCGATACTGAAGCTTTCTTT.

This chain joins TRBV6-1 and TRBJ1-5; D perhaps matches TRBD1 (6 bases). Germline CDR1 reads MNHNS; CDR2 reads SASEGT. V lost 8 bases, J lost 6 bases, and 11 bases lay in between. This CDR3 is 12 amino acids long. The CDR3 loop is CASGGGGQPQHF. The CDR3 region has the DNA TGTGCCAGCGGGGGAGGGGGTCAGCCCCAGCATTTT.

This chain joins TRBV12-5 and TRBJ1-1; D is perhaps TRBD1 (5 bases). The germline CDR1 and CDR2 sequences are LGHNT and FRNRAP. The germline V and J ends were trimmed by 2 bases and 5 bases, with 9 bases remaining between them. The CDR3 extends over 13 amino acids. CDR3 in DNA: TGTGCTAGTGGTTTGAGGGGAGGGACTGAAGCTTTCTTT. It codes for CASGLRGGTEAFF.

The genes are TRBV5-5 and TRBJ1-1; D gene unclear. CDR3 length: 11 amino acids. Trimming took 1 base from V and 7 from J, leaving 5 bases between them. CDR1 is SGHKS and CDR2 is YYEKEE in the germline V gene (reference sequence). Here the CDR3 DNA reads TGTGCCAGCAGCTTGACATTTGAAGCTTTCTTT. Its protein product is CASSLTFEAFF.

This chain connects TRBV7-3 to TRBJ1-4; 10 bases match TRBD1. This CDR3 comprises 14 residues. Germline CDR1 reads SGHTA; CDR2 reads FQGTGA. Losses at the gene ends were 5 bases for V and 5 bases for J; bases not matched to a gene: 2. The CDR3: CASSKGQGNEKLFF. Written as DNA, the CDR3 is TGTGCCAGCAGCAAGGGACAGGGGAATGAAAAACTGTTTTTT.

V and J are TRBV5-1 and TRBJ2-7; perhaps TRBD2 as D (7 bases). The germline V gene encodes CDR1 SGHRS and CDR2 YFSETQ. This CDR3 region has 14 residues. Trimming took off 2 bases at V and 0 bases at J, with 9 bases between the two ends. The CDR3 loop is CASSLGGASYEQYF. CDR3 bases: TGCGCCAGCAGCTTAGGGGGGGCCTCCTACGAGCAGTACTTC.

CDR3 bases: TGTGCCAGCAGCTTGGGACAGCTTAGGAAGCAGTTCTTC. This gives the protein CASSLGQLRKQFF. The J gene is TRBJ2-1, the V gene TRBV11-3; 7 nucleotides match TRBD1. In germline, CDR1 is SGHNT, CDR2 YENEEA. V dropped 3 bases and J dropped 11; count of bases not matched to a gene: 7. This CDR3 comprises 13 residues.

The CDR3 bases are TGTGCCAGCAGCACCGGACAGGGGCGATCCTACGAGCAGTACTTC. Amino acids: CASSTGQGRSYEQYF. The rearrangement uses TRBV7-8 and TRBJ2-5; the match to TRBD1 covers 9 bases. The J call may be faulty, since TRBJ2-7 better matches the DNA end. The germline V gene encodes CDR1 SGHVS and CDR2 FQNEAQ. The CDR3 is 15 residues long.

This chain links TRBV9 with TRBJ2-1, with 11 bases identical to TRBD2. The germline gives CDR1 SGDLS, CDR2 YYNGEE. Losses at the gene ends were 0 bases for V and 5 bases for J; bases not matched to a gene: 10. The length of the CDR3 is 18 residues. The CDR3 coding sequence is TGTGCCAGCAGCGTAGCACCCAGACTAGCGGGAAACGACAATGAGCAGTTCTTC. Translation gives CASSVAPRLAGNDNEQFF.

The CDR3 DNA reads as TGTGCCATCAGTGAGTCGGAGGTCCGCTTTTCCTACGAGCAGTACTTC. Translating gives CAISESEVRFSYEQYF. The chain combines TRBV10-3 with TRBJ2-5; a possible D gene is TRBD2 (5 bases). The closer fit of TRBJ2-7 to the DNA end suggests the J call may be wrong. The CDR3 spans 16 residues. Germline values: CDR1 ENHRY, CDR2 SYGVKD.

CDR3 bases: TGTGCCTGGAGTGAAGGGGGACTAGCGGGCGACGAGCAGTACTTC. Its protein product is CAWSEGGLAGDEQYF. This chain uses TRBV30 with TRBJ2-7, with 12 bases matching TRBD2. Germline lookup yields CDR1 GTSNPN and CDR2 SVGIG (reference sequence). This CDR3 is built from 15 residues. J was trimmed by 5 bases and V by 1 base; bases with no gene match: 6.

V and J are TRBV29-1 and TRBJ2-5; perhaps TRBD1 as D (6 bases). The J call may be in error: the DNA end matches TRBJ2-7 better. The CDR3 has 12 residues. Germline V gene lookup returns CDR1 SQVTM and CDR2 ANQGSEA. CDR3 loop: CSVEEQGYEQYF. DNA of the CDR3: TGCAGCGTTGAAGAACAGGGATACGAGCAGTACTTC.

J is TRBJ2-1 and V is TRBV9, with TRBD2 matching over 7 bases. V shed 0 bases and J 9 bases; nucleotides not matched to a gene: 18. Per germline, CDR1 SGDLS and CDR2 YYNGEE. The CDR3 contains 18 residues. The CDR3 coding sequence is TGTGCCAGCAGCGTAGAAGAAGGTCTGGCTAGCGGCGATACTGAGCAGTTCTTC. This codes for CASSVEEGLASGDTEQFF.

The chain links TRBV5-5 to TRBJ1-5; TRBD1 matches at 7 bases. CDR1 is SGHKS, CDR2 YYEKEE, per germline (reference sequence). Unmatched junction bases numbered 6, after V lost 4 bases and J lost 5 bases. The CDR3 runs 14 residues. The CDR3 region has the DNA TGTGCCAGCAGCCTGACAGGGTGGGATCAGCCCCAGCATTTT. Residues: CASSLTGWDQPQHF. The full variable domain, with the rest looked up from reference TRBV5-5 and TRBJ1-5, is DAGVTQSPTHLIKTRGQQVTLRCSPISGHKSVSWYQQVLGQGPQFIFQYYEKEERGRGNFPDRFSARQFPNYSSELNVNALLLGDSALYLCASSLTGWDQPQHFGDGTRLSIL.

CDR3 sequence (DNA): TGTGCCAGCAGCTCGGGAGGGGACCGAGCCAAAAACATTCAGTACTTC. It yields the protein CASSSGGDRAKNIQYF. The chain combines TRBV5-4 with TRBJ2-4; 8 bases fit TRBD2. V dropped 3 bases and J dropped 0; count of bases not matched to a gene: 5. This CDR3 comprises 16 residues. Germline values: CDR1 SGHNT, CDR2 YYREEE (reference sequence).

The chain links TRBV5-8 to TRBJ1-5; D gene unclear. The germline CDR1 and CDR2 sequences are SGHTS and YDEGEE. With 4 bases removed from V and 1 base from J, the gap between germline ends came to 12 bases. CDR3 length: 15 amino acids. CDR3 nucleotide sequence: TGTGCCAGCAGCCCCCAAGGAGGGAGCAATCAGCCCCAGCATTTT. It encodes CASSPQGGSNQPQHF.

The CDR3 region is CASSAREEDTEAFF. The CDR3 DNA sequence: TGTGCCAGCAGCGCAAGGGAGGAGGACACTGAAGCTTTCTTT. This chain joins TRBV9 and TRBJ1-1, with unresolved D. The CDR3 is 14 amino acids. The germline V and J ends were trimmed by 3 bases and 3 bases, with 12 bases remaining between them. The V gene's germline CDR1 is SGDLS and CDR2 YYNGEE.

V usage is TRBV19 and J usage is TRBJ1-5, with 9 bases fitting TRBD1. Germline V gene data show CDR1 as LNHDA and CDR2 as SQIVND (reference sequence). The CDR3 contains 15 residues. J was trimmed by 6 bases and V by 4 bases; bases with no gene match: 7. CDR3 sequence (DNA): TGTGCCAGTAGTAGCGGGACAGGGCATAGTCAGCCCCAGCATTTT. Residues: CASSSGTGHSQPQHF.

This chain joins TRBV5-1 and TRBJ1-2, with 7 bases aligning to TRBD1. CDR3 length: 15 amino acids. V shed 7 bases and J 0 bases; nucleotides not matched to a gene: 9. Germline lookup yields CDR1 SGHRS and CDR2 YFSETQ. CDR3 nucleotide sequence: TGCGCCAGCGACGCCGGGACAGCGACTAACTATGGCTACACCTTC. Residues: CASDAGTATNYGYTF.

V is TRBV5-1 and J is TRBJ1-1; D may be TRBD1 (5 bases). The CDR3 loop spans 15 amino acids. Trimming removed 0 bases from V and 6 bases from J, with 15 bases in between. Germline CDR1 reads SGHRS; CDR2 reads YFSETQ. The CDR3 DNA is TGCGCCAGCAGCTTGGATTTGGGGGGATTGGCTGAAGCTTTCTTT. This sequence encodes CASSLDLGGLAEAFF.

This chain uses TRBV7-9 with TRBJ2-5, with 11 positions matching TRBD2. With V trimmed by 5 bases and J by 2 bases, 10 bases remained unmatched. The CDR3 runs to 17 residues. Germline V gives CDR1 SEHNR, CDR2 FQNEAQ (reference sequence). The CDR3 is CASSRGRGLAGQETQYF. DNA of the CDR3: TGTGCCAGCAGCCGTGGTCGTGGACTAGCGGGTCAAGAGACCCAGTACTTC.

This chain links TRBV20-1 with TRBJ2-7; D perhaps matches TRBD1 (5 bases). V was shortened by 6 bases and J by 7 bases, with 13 bases between the two germline ends. The CDR3 is made up of 11 amino acids. CDR1 and CDR2 (germline): DFQATT, SNEGSKA (reference sequence). Written as DNA, the CDR3 is TGCAGTGCCCCGGACATTTCGGAGCAGTACTTC. Encoded protein: CSAPDISEQYF.

The chain has TRBV4-3 and TRBJ1-1; no clear D. Germline V gives CDR1 LGHNA, CDR2 YSLEER. Between the trimmed V and J ends, which lost 1 base and 10 bases, there was a span of 10 bases. CDR3 length: 12 residues. CDR3 nucleotides: TGCGCCAGCAGCCAAGGAAAGGGAGGAGCTTTCTTT. This translates into CASSQGKGGAFF.